This T cell receptor beta chain was captured by sequencing in a study of OX40 agonist ivuxolimab in advanced cancers. Study-level information: Given to patients was ivuxolimab, an agonistic anti-OX40 (CD134) antibody.

CDR3 length: 17 residues. CDR1 is MRHNA and CDR2 is SNTAGT in the germline V gene. Trimming cost V 3 bases and J 2 bases; bases outside gene matches: 10. Notes on this clone: Antigen specificity is unknown.

Only in-frame clones appear in the TCRdb table, and some are missing; sequencing was by immunoSEQ multiplex PCR. The sample comprises tens of thousands of clones, around 80% of which are singletons, and 5% to 6.5% rests with the top ten. Study-wide findings and caveats: Expanded clones belonging to CD8+ T cells outnumbered, on average, those of CD4+.

This rearrangement joins TRBV6-4 to TRBJ2-7; 10 bases agree with TRBD2. The TCR comes from an adult with an advanced solid tumor such as melanoma, head and neck, liver or kidney cancer. This specimen was CD4+ or CD8+ T cells sorted from blood, taken in a trial of the OX40 agonist ivuxolimab. This chain's CDR3 is CASSEQPSTSGPYEQYF. For the CDR3, the DNA is TGTGCCAGCAGTGAACAGCCGTCGACTAGCGGGCCCTACGAGCAGTACTTC.